Shown below are 27 T cell receptor beta chains from a single sample sequenced in a study of read filtering for tumor transcriptome and immune sequencing. From 400 to 450 ng of RNA, a library with molecular barcoded alpha/delta and beta/gamma adaptors was made. TCRdb reanalysed the reads using MiXCR and keeps one entry per CDR3 protein. The sample lists about 24,000 distinct CDR3 sequences; about 22% were seen once. Sequenced: a population of CD138-negative cells sorted from bone marrow. The receptors originated from a donor aged 40 or older with multiple myeloma.

A note on this clonotype: This probably arose from a read error, given a far larger clone one base away. This chain joins TRBV6-6 and TRBJ2-7; TRBD1 aligns across 7 bases. Per the germline V gene, CDR1 is MNHNY and CDR2 is SVGAGI (reference sequence). The CDR3 loop spans 13 amino acids. The CDR3 bases are TGTGCCAGCAGTTACTCGACAGGGTACGGGCAGTACTTC. It yields the protein CASSYSTGYGQYF.

This chain joins TRBV6-5 and TRBJ1-1, with unresolved D. The V end lost 2 bases, the J end lost 3 bases, and 19 bases lay between the germline ends. CDR3 length: 17 residues. Germline lookup yields CDR1 MNHEY and CDR2 SVGAGI. CDR3 sequence: CASSYTPRRVRDTEAFF. The DNA for the CDR3 is TGTGCCAGCAGTTACACCCCCCGCCGGGTTAGGGACACTGAAGCTTTCTTT.

V is TRBV14 and J is TRBJ2-1; D ambiguous. Trimming shortened V by 1 base and J by 9 bases, and 13 bases separated the two germline ends. This CDR3 is built from 14 residues. The germline CDR1 and CDR2 sequences are SGHDN and FVKESK. CDR3 coding DNA: TGTGCCAGCAGCCAAGTACTTGGTAATGGTGAGCAGTTCTTC. Encoded protein: CASSQVLGNGEQFF.

This clonotype was seen repeatedly, ten times or more. V usage is TRBV20-1 and J usage is TRBJ2-3; D perhaps matches TRBD2 (7 bases). From germline, CDR1 is DFQATT and CDR2 SNEGSKA (reference sequence). Trimming shortened V by 5 bases and J by 4 bases, and 19 bases separated the two germline ends. The CDR3 has 15 residues. The DNA for the CDR3 is TGCAGTGCTCAAAGGGGGGGGAACCTCCCAGATACGCAGTATTTT. Its translation is CSAQRGGNLPDTQYF.

In the case of this clonotype: A much larger clone differs from this one at a single base, so this may be a read error. The CDR3 spells CANSGRTEAFF. DNA of the CDR3: TGTGCCAACTCAGGGAGGACTGAAGCTTTCTTT. The J gene is TRBJ1-1, the V gene TRBV10-3; weak D call: TRBD1 (5 bases). The germline V gene has CDR1 ENHRY and CDR2 SYGVKD. Trimming pared 10 bases from V and 5 bases from J, leaving 11 bases between. The CDR3 contains 11 residues.

This clonotype is deemed medium-sized. This rearrangement joins TRBV7-9 to TRBJ2-7; 7 bases are shared with TRBD1. Trimming removed 5 bases from V and 3 bases from J; junction bases left unmatched: 13. This CDR3 has 16 residues. Germline lookup yields CDR1 SEHNR and CDR2 FQNEAQ (reference sequence). This CDR3 reads CASSPPTGFRSYEQYF. The CDR3 region has the DNA TGTGCCAGCAGCCCTCCGACAGGGTTTAGGAGCTACGAGCAGTACTTC.

At least ten counts were recorded for this clonotype. This rearrangement joins TRBV5-1 to TRBJ1-2; weak D call: TRBD1 (6 bases). In germline, CDR1 is SGHRS, CDR2 YFSETQ. V gave up 5 bases and J gave up 5 bases, with 10 bases separating them. The CDR3 is 12 residues long. In DNA, the CDR3 is TGCGCCAGCAGACAGGGTTTGTATGGCTACACCTTC. Amino acids: CASRQGLYGYTF.

This clonotype was found many times. The chain employs TRBV5-1 and TRBJ2-3, with TRBD2 as a possible D gene (5 bases). V lost 5 bases to trimming and J lost 2 bases, with 15 bases between them. The CDR3 spans 15 residues. Per the germline V gene, CDR1 is SGHRS and CDR2 is YFSETQ. CDR3 in DNA: TGCGCCAGCAGACTGGGCGGGTTTGACACAGATACGCAGTATTTT. Translating gives CASRLGGFDTDTQYF.

This clonotype has a count of ten or more. The chain recombines TRBV5-1 with TRBJ1-6; 7 positions agree with TRBD1. CDR3 length: 14 residues. The trim removed 4 bases at V and 9 bases at J, leaving 7 bases unmatched. Germline CDR1 is SGHRS and CDR2 is YFSETQ. The CDR3 is CASSLGQVSSPLHF. The CDR3 DNA reads as TGCGCCAGCAGCCTTGGACAGGTATCTTCACCCCTCCACTTT. The whole variable domain, remainder taken from reference TRBV5-1 and TRBJ1-6, is KAGVTQTPRYLIKTRGQQVTLSCSPISGHRSVSWYQQTPGQGLQFLFEYFSETQRNKGNFPGRFSGRQFSNSRSEMNVSTLELGDSALYLCASSLGQVSSPLHFGNGTRLTVT.

At least ten counts were recorded for this clonotype. This rearrangement joins TRBV6-2 or TRBV6-3 to TRBJ2-2; TRBD2 aligns across 8 bases. The V and J ends lost 7 bases and 5 bases, in that order; junction bases with no gene match: 6. Germline V lookup: CDR1 MNHEY, CDR2 SVGEGT. The CDR3 runs to 14 residues. In nucleotides, the CDR3 is TGTGCCAGCAAAACTAGCGGACGGACCGGGGAGCTGTTTTTT. Its protein is CASKTSGRTGELFF.

For this clonotype: A much larger clone is a single base away; this may be a read error. V usage is TRBV3-1 and J usage is TRBJ1-2; the D is unclear. The CDR3 has 13 amino acids. Germline V CDR1 and CDR2: LGHDT, YNNKEL (reference sequence). CDR3 coding DNA: TGTGCCCGCAGTCAAAGGCGGTTAGATGGCTACACCTTC. Its protein product is CARSQRRLDGYTF.

The chain couples TRBV7-2 to TRBJ2-7; D call uncertain. V lost 7 bases and J 2 bases, leaving 12 bases between the germline ends. The CDR3 contains 13 residues. From germline, CDR1 is SGHTA and CDR2 FQGNSA. This CDR3 is CASNFGEAYEQYF. The CDR3 nucleotides read TGTGCCAGCAACTTTGGGGAAGCCTACGAGCAGTACTTC.

The V gene is TRBV29-1, the J gene TRBJ1-5, with D possibly being TRBD1 (5 bases). The length of the CDR3 is 15 residues. The V gene lost 6 bases and the J gene lost 1 base, with 16 bases spanning the gap. Germline V gene data show CDR1 as SQVTM and CDR2 as ANQGSEA. CDR3 nucleotides: TGCAGCGTCACCCTTGGGGGGGAAAGCAATCAGCCCCAGCATTTT. Protein sequence: CSVTLGGESNQPQHF.

This chain links TRBV20-1 with TRBJ2-5; 8 positions match TRBD1. V shed 6 bases and J 4 bases; nucleotides not matched to a gene: 7. Germline CDR1 and CDR2: DFQATT and SNEGSKA (reference sequence). The CDR3 is 13 residues long. CDR3 DNA: TGCAGTGCGTACCCAGACAGGGGAGAGACCCAGTACTTC. Its translation is CSAYPDRGETQYF.

The table lists this clonotype with a few counts. This sequence joins TRBV2 and TRBJ1-1; 8 nucleotides agree with TRBD1. The CDR3 spans 14 residues. Trimming at V came to 2 bases and at J to 7 bases, leaving 6 bases not matched to a gene. Germline CDR1 reads SNHLY; CDR2 reads FYNNEI. The CDR3 DNA is TGTGCCAGCAGTGAATCAGGGGGCTCAGGTGAAGCTTTCTTT. Its translation is CASSESGGSGEAFF. The whole variable domain, filled in from reference TRBV2 and TRBJ1-1, reads EPEVTQTPSHQVTQMGQEVILRCVPISNHLYFYWYRQILGQKVEFLVSFYNNEISEKSEIFDDQFSVERPDGSNFTLKIRSTKLEDSAMYFCASSESGGSGEAFFGQGTRLTVV.

This clonotype was seen only a few times. This chain joins TRBV28 and TRBJ2-6; no reliable D call. CDR3 length: 15 residues. Germline V gene lookup returns CDR1 MDHEN and CDR2 SYDVKM. Trimming cost V 4 bases and J 2 bases, with 9 bases left between them. This CDR3 is CASSSSGTGANVLTF. Here the CDR3 DNA reads TGTGCCAGCAGTTCGTCAGGAACTGGGGCCAACGTCCTGACTTTC.

The rearrangement joins TRBV7-3 to TRBJ2-1, with 10 bases aligning to TRBD2. Trimming took 5 bases from V and 2 from J; bases not matched to a gene: 3. CDR3 length: 15 amino acids. Germline values: CDR1 SGHTA, CDR2 FQGTGA. CDR3 bases: TGTGCCAGCAGCACCAGCGGGGGGGCCTACAATGAGCAGTTCTTC. Translating it yields CASSTSGGAYNEQFF.

This clonotype appeared many times. This chain links TRBV7-9 with TRBJ1-5; 8 nucleotides align to TRBD1. The V gene's germline CDR1 is SEHNR and CDR2 FQNEAQ (reference sequence). After removal of 5 bases from V and 2 bases from J, the junction contained 8 bases not matched to a gene. CDR3 size: 16 residues. The CDR3 region is CASSPTGQGGNQPQHF. For the CDR3, the DNA is TGTGCCAGCAGCCCGACCGGACAGGGTGGCAATCAGCCCCAGCATTTT.

This clonotype was observed many times. The chain uses TRBV3-1 and TRBJ2-1; D remains unclear. V lost 1 base to trimming and J lost 7 bases, with 5 bases between them. Germline V CDR1 and CDR2: LGHDT, YNNKEL (reference sequence). The CDR3 is 12 amino acids. This CDR3 reads CASSQGDNEQFF. The CDR3 nucleotides are TGTGCCAGCAGCCAAGGGGATAATGAGCAGTTCTTC.

The chain couples TRBV6-6 to TRBJ1-5; 7 bases fit TRBD1. Germline values: CDR1 MNHNY, CDR2 SVGAGI (reference sequence). V dropped 4 bases and J dropped 3; count of bases not matched to a gene: 3. CDR3 length: 14 amino acids. CDR3 loop: CASSLDRPNQPQHF. Written as DNA, the CDR3 is TGTGCCAGCAGTTTGGACAGGCCCAATCAGCCCCAGCATTTT.

The chain links TRBV7-2 to TRBJ2-2, with no clear D. Germline CDR1 reads SGHTA; CDR2 reads FQGNSA. The CDR3 length is 16 residues. Trimming took 6 bases from V and 4 from J, leaving 18 bases between them. CDR3 bases: TGTGCCAGCAGACCCGCAGGTCACGCCTTCACCGGGGAGCTGTTTTTT. Its protein product is CASRPAGHAFTGELFF.

This clonotype was found many times. The chain links TRBV20-1 to TRBJ2-3; 8 nucleotides agree with TRBD2. The length of the CDR3 is 18 residues. Germline V gene sequence: CDR1 DFQATT, CDR2 SNEGSKA (reference sequence). V lost 5 bases and J lost 1; bases outside the gene matches: 17. DNA for the CDR3: TGCAGTGCTTCCCTTAGGAGCGGGGGACCCCGGGGCACAGATACGCAGTATTTT. As protein: CSASLRSGGPRGTDTQYF.

This clonotype was found many times. This chain links TRBV6-2 or TRBV6-3 with TRBJ2-1; 10 nucleotides align to TRBD2. This CDR3 comprises 14 residues. The J segment lost 9 bases and the V segment lost 6 bases, leaving 8 bases of the junction unmatched. The germline CDR1 and CDR2 sequences are MNHEY and SVGEGT. CDR3 bases: TGTGCCAGCAGAGAGCGGGGGGGCCCGGGTGAGCAGTTCTTC. Protein: CASRERGGPGEQFF.

This clonotype was observed many times. The V and J genes are TRBV5-1 and TRBJ2-5, with 8 bases identical to TRBD2. CDR3 size: 16 residues. CDR1 is SGHRS, CDR2 YFSETQ, per germline. J was trimmed by 5 bases and V by 3 bases; bases with no gene match: 12. The CDR3 spells CASSWGTSASGETQYF. CDR3 in DNA: TGCGCCAGCAGCTGGGGGACTAGTGCGTCAGGGGAGACCCAGTACTTC.

CDR3 sequence reads: CASTPRGTNEKLFF. The CDR3 DNA follows: TGTGCCAGTACGCCGCGGGGGACCAATGAAAAACTGTTTTTT. V usage is TRBV19 and J usage is TRBJ1-4; possibly TRBD1 for D (5 bases). Germline values: CDR1 LNHDA, CDR2 SQIVND (reference sequence). The CDR3 loop spans 14 amino acids. Trimming removed 7 bases at V and 5 bases at J, with 14 bases between.

This clonotype appeared many times. This rearrangement joins TRBV5-1 to TRBJ1-3, with D hard to call. V was clipped by 4 bases and J by 0 bases, with 14 bases between them. This CDR3 region has 16 residues. In germline, CDR1 is SGHRS, CDR2 YFSETQ. CDR3 loop: CASSETLSASGNTIYF. CDR3 coding DNA: TGCGCCAGCAGCGAAACGTTATCCGCCTCTGGAAACACCATATATTTT.

This clonotype was detected ten times or more. This chain uses TRBV27 with TRBJ1-1; 10 bases line up with TRBD1. Germline lookup yields CDR1 MNHEY and CDR2 SMNVEV (reference sequence). The CDR3 spans 13 residues. V lost 8 bases and J lost 3; bases outside the gene matches: 3. Written as DNA, the CDR3 is TGTGCCAGCGGGACAGGGGAGGACACTGAAGCTTTCTTT. Its translation: CASGTGEDTEAFF.